Listed below are T cell receptor beta chains from one sample, sequenced in a study of CD8 T cells in Susac syndrome. TCRdb analysed the immunoSEQ multiplex PCR reads with MiXCR anew, one entry per CDR3 protein. This table holds roughly 100,000 distinct CDR3 sequences, approximately 96% found once. Input material: CD8+ T cells from PBMCs. These receptors originate from a human donor with Susac syndrome. The CDR3 runs from the conserved cysteine through the conserved F or W. The D gene is left open where the match is weak. Clone sizes are given selectively: once, few, many, or a class where the clone is expanded.

>.|TRBV29-1|once|TRBJ2-1
TGCAGCGCAGGGGGACAGGGGTACGGTAGCGGGGGGGCGGCCTACAATGAGCAGTTCTTC
CSAGGQGYGSGGAAYNEQFF
>.|TRBV28|once|TRBJ1-1
TGTGCCAGCAACCTGGCGGGGAGTGGCACTGAAGCTTTCTTT
CASNLAGSGTEAFF
>TRBD1|TRBV7-8|.|TRBJ1-6
TGTGCCAGCAGTTTCTCTCCCACAGGGGTTGGTTCACCCCTCCACTTT
CASSFSPTGVGSPLHF
>.|TRBV28|.|TRBJ1-2
TGTGCCAGCAGTTTGGGCAGGGCAGACTATGGCTACACCTTC
CASSLGRADYGYTF
>TRBD2|TRBV5-4|.|TRBJ2-1
TGTGCCAGCAGCTGGGGGGGACTAGCGGGAAATGAGCAGTTCTTC
CASSWGGLAGNEQFF
>TRBD1|TRBV20-1|.|TRBJ1-5
TGCAGTGCCTCCCTTGGGACAGGGGGTGGTCATAGCAATCAGCCCCAGCATTTT
CSASLGTGGGHSNQPQHF
>.|TRBV29-1|.|TRBJ2-1
TGCAGCGTTGGCCGTCAACTAGGGGAGCAGTTCTTC
CSVGRQLGEQFF
>.|TRBV3-1|.|TRBJ2-1
TGTGCCAGCAGCGAACGGGGTCCCCTCCACAATGAGCAGTTCTTC
CASSERGPLHNEQFF
>.|TRBV7-2|.|TRBJ2-7
TGTGCCAGCAGCTTACGGGGGCGCGAGCAGTACTTC
CASSLRGREQYF
>.|TRBV5-1|.|TRBJ2-2
TGCGCCAGCAGCTTCAGGGGTTCAAACACCGGGGAGCTGTTTTTT
CASSFRGSNTGELFF
>.|TRBV29-1|.|TRBJ2-3
TGCAGCGTTGACCCAACTCGGGGCACAGATACGCAGTATTTT
CSVDPTRGTDTQYF
>.|TRBV9|.|TRBJ2-5
TGTGCCAGCAGCGCTAGGGTTGAAGTCAAAGAGACCCAGTACTTC
CASSARVEVKETQYF
>TRBD1|TRBV7-9|.|TRBJ2-6
TGTGCCAGCAGCCGTCTCCGTGGACAGGGAAATACTGGGGCCAACGTCCTGACTTTC
CASSRLRGQGNTGANVLTF
>.|TRBV30|once|TRBJ2-5
TGTGCCTGGAGTTCTGGCAGCCAAGAGACCCAGTACTTC
CAWSSGSQETQYF
>.|TRBV2|.|TRBJ2-1
TGTGCCAGCACAGGGACGTTCAATGAGCAGTTCTTC
CASTGTFNEQFF
>.|TRBV30|.|TRBJ1-2
TGTGCCTGGAGCGCCAAAGACGTCTATGGCTACACCTTC
CAWSAKDVYGYTF
>.|TRBV30|few|TRBJ2-7
TGTGCCTGGAGTGTACAAAGCGCCTACGAGCAGTACTTC
CAWSVQSAYEQYF
>.|TRBV10-3|.|TRBJ2-6
TGTGCCATCTCAGGGATCGCGGTCTCTGGGGCCAACGTCCTGACTTTC
CAISGIAVSGANVLTF
>TRBD1|TRBV7-9|.|TRBJ1-5
TGTGCCAGCAGCTCTTACAGGGGGCTCAATCAGCCCCAGCATTTT
CASSSYRGLNQPQHF
>TRBD1|TRBV23-1|.|TRBJ2-7
TGCGCCAGCAGTCAAATGGACAGGGGAGGAGAGCAGTACTTC
CASSQMDRGGEQYF
>TRBD1|TRBV13|once|TRBJ2-7
TGTGCCAGCAGCGTCCGACAGGGGAATCCCTACGAGCAGTACTTC
CASSVRQGNPYEQYF
>TRBD2|TRBV20-1|.|TRBJ2-1
TGCAGTGCTCAGACTAGCGGGGGCAACAATGAGCAGTTCTTC
CSAQTSGGNNEQFF
>TRBD1|TRBV27|.|TRBJ1-2
TGTGCCAGCAGTTTAATAGGGACAGGGGTTGGCTACACCTTC
CASSLIGTGVGYTF
>.|TRBV5-1|.|TRBJ1-5
TGCGCCAGCAGCTTGGTCCCCGAAAGCAATCAGCCCCAGCATTTT
CASSLVPESNQPQHF
>TRBD2|TRBV15|.|TRBJ2-2
TGTGCCACCCTCCGGACTAGCCATACTTCCGGGGAGCTGTTTTTT
CATLRTSHTSGELFF
>.|TRBV3-1|.|TRBJ2-3
TGTGCCAGCAGCCAAAACCCGAATACAGATACGCAGTATTTT
CASSQNPNTDTQYF
>.|TRBV7-9|.|TRBJ2-3
TGTGCCAGCAGCTTAGAAGTAGGGCTAGCTACGAATACGCAGTATTTT
CASSLEVGLATNTQYF
>.|TRBV20-1|.|TRBJ2-1
TGCAGTGCTAGAAGTCTCAGGAGACACGGCAATGAGCAGTTCTTC
CSARSLRRHGNEQFF
>.|TRBV9|.|TRBJ1-1
TGTGCCAGCAGCGTAGCAGGAAGAGGGAGTCACACTGAAGCTTTCTTT
CASSVAGRGSHTEAFF
>.|TRBV13|.|TRBJ2-1
TGTGCCAGCAGTCATTTTCGGGACCGGGCTTACAATGAGCAGTTCTTC
CASSHFRDRAYNEQFF
>.|TRBV13|.|TRBJ1-1
TGTGCCAGCAGCTCTCCATATTTAGGTCACACTGAAGCTTTCTTT
CASSSPYLGHTEAFF
>.|TRBV5-1|.|TRBJ2-7
TGCGCCAGCAGCTTGGTCACTTCCTACGAGCAGTACTTC
CASSLVTSYEQYF
>.|TRBV20-1|.|TRBJ1-2
TGCAGTGCTAGAGGACGGCGGTTTAACTATGGCTACACCTTC
CSARGRRFNYGYTF
>TRBD1|TRBV6-2/TRBV6-3|.|TRBJ1-5
TGTGCCAGCAGTTGGGGGACAGGGAAGTATCAGCCCCAGCATTTT
CASSWGTGKYQPQHF